The text below deals with one TCR beta chain. What antigen it recognizes has not been identified. Per-base quality was not reported, and no clone a single base away is much larger than it. TCRbeta CDR3 regions were amplified from genomic DNA by means of the immunoSEQ Assay, a bias-controlled multiplex PCR. The original pipeline was this. The number of nucleated cells in each sample was estimated from the amplification of reference gene primers within the assay. To quantify the absolute abundance of each unique TCRbeta CDR3 rearrangement, sequence reads were collapsed and filtered. For each sample, productive Simpson clonality was calculated by taking the square root of Simpson's diversity index across productive rearrangements. Here the immuneACCESS table is served through TCRdb, limited to in-frame sequences with V and J called. Missing clones are a known gap in these copies; in checked studies unresolved V genes cover under half, and the rest lacks a known reason. V and J calls and clone size follow that table, whereas D and trimming were derived from the DNA. This sample gives about 280,000 clones in total; about 85% of them show up just once. The ten largest clonotypes hold about 2.2% of the sample.

This specimen belongs to a study of blood T cell repertoires in COVID-19 (dated by TCRdb to the early 2020s). About the full investigation: The collaborator samples originated in the United States, Italy and Spain and spanned the acute and convalescent phases of COVID-19. Subjects who had been exposed to COVID-19, were actively infected with it, or had recovered from it provided the deeply sampled blood TCRbeta repertoires that made up the dataset. The repertoires were released in a freely available public database intended as a resource for research on the immune response to SARS-CoV-2. The samples were drawn from two sources: the first 160 participants of the ongoing ImmuneRACE study, and 1,000 to 1,500 subjects contributed by 6 global collaborators. Nearly every sample came with metadata listing a de-identified subject ID, COVID-19 status, age in years and sex. Where available, HLA class I and class II types were taken from metadata supplied by the sample provider and were not determined by assay-based typing. The material from the prospective study consisted of cDNA or gDNA derived from T cells, B-cell-depleted T cells, or PBMCs.

Inclusive of the bounding cysteine and phenylalanine, the CDR3 is 14 residues long. This entry keeps only the CDR3 DNA: 42 bases, framed from base 1. V is pruned by 4 bases and J by 5 bases, leaving 4 bases of the junction without a gene match. CDR1 and CDR2 were assigned from the germline V gene (reference sequence) as MNHEY and SMNVEV. The paper as a whole reports these results and caveats: The amount of clinical and demographic metadata varied by source and participant and was provided uncurated.

Another Seattle source contributed samples from volunteer blood donors who had recovered from COVID-19. Collaborating institutions collected whole blood in K2EDTA tubes following their own protocols. For TCRbeta analysis, collaborator samples were shipped as frozen whole blood, as isolated PBMCs, or as DNA extracted from either sample type. The V gene is TRBV27 and the J gene is TRBJ2-1; TRBD2 lines up with 8 middle nucleotides. This TCR came from a woman between 50 and 59 years old who had recovered from COVID-19. Input material: peripheral blood. The DNA is as follows: TGTGCCAGCAGTTCTAGCGGGCCTCACAATGAGCAGTTCTTC. Translation gives CASSSSGPHNEQFF.